Below, 20 T cell receptor beta chains from the same sample are listed, as sequenced in a study of CD8+ T cells in alopecia areata. Reverse transcribed after extraction, RNA yielded cDNA as the sequencing template. Method: immunoSEQ multiplex PCR; TCRdb's copy keeps in-frame clones and lacks some. The sample records hundreds of thousands of clones, more than 45% being singletons. Source: CD4+ T cells sorted from blood, taken at week 0. Receptor source: a human donor with alopecia areata.

The V gene is TRBV2, the J gene TRBJ2-3; no clear D gene. Germline loops: CDR1 SNHLY, CDR2 FYNNEI. The CDR3 runs to 16 residues. Trimming removed 1 base from V and 0 bases from J, with 11 bases in between. The CDR3 coding sequence is TGTGCCAGCAGTGAAGGACGGAGACACAGCACAGATACGCAGTATTTT. It translates to CASSEGRRHSTDTQYF.

This clone occurred a few times. V and J are TRBV6-6 and TRBJ2-7, with 10 nucleotides matching TRBD1. Germline V CDR1 and CDR2: MNHNY, SVGAGI (reference sequence). CDR3 size: 15 residues. J was trimmed by 4 bases and V by 6 bases; bases with no gene match: 9. Written as DNA, the CDR3 is TGTGCCAGCAGGGTAACCGGGACAGGGGTTTACGAGCAGTACTTC. Translated, it gives CASRVTGTGVYEQYF.

The chain recombines TRBV18 with TRBJ1-4; unclear D gene. CDR3 length: 13 residues. V lost 3 bases and J lost 8, with 10 bases in between. Germline V gene data show CDR1 as KGHSH and CDR2 as LQKENI. CDR3 sequence reads: CASSPDGKEKLFF. For the CDR3, the DNA is TGTGCCAGCTCACCGGACGGTAAAGAAAAACTGTTTTTT. The whole variable domain, remainder taken from reference TRBV18 and TRBJ1-4, is NAGVMQNPRHLVRRRGQEARLRCSPMKGHSHVYWYRQLPEEGLKFMVYLQKENIIDESGMPKERFSAEFPKEGPSILRIQQVVRGDSAAYFCASSPDGKEKLFFGSGTQLSVL.

This clone showed up just a few times. The chain couples TRBV2 to TRBJ2-5; D is ambiguous. CDR3 length: 11 amino acids. V lost 8 bases and J lost 2, with 6 bases in between. CDR1 and CDR2 (germline): SNHLY, FYNNEI. In DNA, the CDR3 is TGTGCCAGCCTCGCACAAGAGACCCAGTACTTC. This encodes CASLAQETQYF.

The genes are TRBV5-6 and TRBJ2-5; TRBD2 matches 9 bases. The V gene end was trimmed by 2 bases and the J gene end by 4 bases; junction bases not matched to a gene: 9. CDR3 length: 16 amino acids. Germline V gene data show CDR1 as SGHDT and CDR2 as YYEEEE. This CDR3 reads CASSLRTSEIRETQYF. For the CDR3, the DNA is TGTGCCAGCAGCTTACGGACTAGCGAGATAAGAGAGACCCAGTACTTC.

The gene calls are TRBV25-1 and TRBJ2-1; D is undetermined. There are 12 residues in the CDR3. CDR1 is MGHDK and CDR2 is SYGVNS in the germline V gene. Trimming cost V 5 bases and J 9 bases, with 11 bases left between them. The CDR3 reads CASSRMGAEQFF. The CDR3 bases are TGTGCCAGCAGTCGTATGGGTGCTGAGCAGTTCTTC.

This clone was counted once. The same CDR3 also results from other DNA sequences found in this sample. This chain uses TRBV29-1 with TRBJ1-1; the D is unclear. The V gene's germline CDR1 is SQVTM and CDR2 ANQGSEA. CDR3 length: 11 amino acids. Trimming took off 4 bases at V and 2 bases at J, with 5 bases between the two ends. The CDR3 reads CSVVLNTEAFF. In DNA, the CDR3 is TGCAGCGTTGTACTCAACACTGAAGCTTTCTTT. The full variable domain, with the rest looked up from reference TRBV29-1 and TRBJ1-1, is SAVISQKPSRDICQRGTSLTIQCQVDSQVTMMFWYRQQPGQSLTLIATANQGSEATYESGFVIDKFPISRPNLTFSTLTVSNMSPEDSSIYLCSVVLNTEAFFGQGTRLTVV.

The V and J genes are TRBV5-5 and TRBJ2-1; the D is unclear. The V end was cut by 1 base, the J end by 6 bases, with 8 bases between. In germline, CDR1 is SGHKS, CDR2 YYEKEE (reference sequence). This CDR3 is 13 amino acids long. The CDR3 sequence is CASSLRAFNEQFF. The CDR3 region has the DNA TGTGCCAGCAGCTTGAGGGCGTTCAATGAGCAGTTCTTC.

This sequence joins TRBV7-2 and TRBJ2-5; D may be TRBD2 (6 bases). The CDR3 is 14 residues long. Between the trimmed V and J ends, which lost 5 bases and 5 bases, there was a span of 15 bases. Germline CDR1 reads SGHTA; CDR2 reads FQGNSA. CDR3 sequence: CASSHRTNGETQYF. The CDR3 DNA reads as TGTGCCAGCAGCCACCGGACTAATGGGGAGACCCAGTACTTC.

The chain employs TRBV5-1 and TRBJ2-7; 11 positions agree with TRBD2. V lost 4 bases and J lost 2; bases outside the gene matches: 5. The germline gives CDR1 SGHRS, CDR2 YFSETQ. The CDR3 is 15 residues long. The DNA of the CDR3 is TGCGCCAGCAGCGTAGCGGGAGGGAATACCTACGAGCAGTACTTC. Amino acids: CASSVAGGNTYEQYF.

This clone was picked up a small number of times. The rearrangement links TRBV7-6 to TRBJ2-2; D gene uncertain. The CDR3 totals 14 residues. Looked up from germline, CDR1 is SGHVS and CDR2 is FNYEAQ. Trimming took off 0 bases at V and 3 bases at J, with 5 bases between the two ends. CDR3 in amino acids: CASSLATDTGELFF. CDR3 DNA sequence: TGTGCCAGCAGCTTAGCCACGGACACCGGGGAGCTGTTTTTT.

J is TRBJ1-1 and V is TRBV29-1, with 12 bases that match TRBD1. V shed 7 bases, J shed 4 bases, and the junction held 4 bases outside the gene matches. The CDR3 has 13 amino acids. Germline V gene lookup returns CDR1 SQVTM and CDR2 ANQGSEA. CDR3 bases: TGCAGCGCTGGGACAGGGGGCGGCACTGAAGCTTTCTTT. Translated, it gives CSAGTGGGTEAFF.

The V and J genes are TRBV5-1 and TRBJ2-1; D ambiguous. V lost 4 bases and J 7 bases, leaving 18 bases between the germline ends. The length of the CDR3 is 15 residues. CDR1 and CDR2 (germline): SGHRS, YFSETQ. CDR3 loop: CASSPLGSTRNEQFF. The CDR3 DNA follows: TGCGCCAGCAGCCCCCTCGGTTCGACGAGGAATGAGCAGTTCTTC.

The CDR3 DNA reads as TGTGCCAGCAGCCCCCGGGCGTTGGCCCAAGAGACCCAGTACTTC. Translated: CASSPRALAQETQYF. The J gene is TRBJ2-5, the V gene TRBV7-9; D call uncertain. Germline V gene data show CDR1 as SEHNR and CDR2 as FQNEAQ (reference sequence). The CDR3 spans 15 residues. V was shortened by 5 bases and J by 1 base, with 14 bases between the two germline ends.

This chain links TRBV7-8 with TRBJ2-5; tentative D call: TRBD1 (6 bases). CDR3 length equals 15 residues. The ends were cut back, 1 base at V and 3 bases at J, with 12 bases in the middle. CDR1 and CDR2 from the germline V gene are SGHVS and FQNEAQ. The CDR3 DNA reads as TGTGCCAGCAGCTTAGACGCCAGGGGAAAAGAGACCCAGTACTTC. It translates to CASSLDARGKETQYF.

The CDR3 sequence: CASSSVESYEQYF. The CDR3, as DNA: TGTGCCAGCAGTTCCGTAGAGTCCTACGAGCAGTACTTC. The chain couples TRBV6-1 to TRBJ2-7, with unresolved D. CDR1 MNHNS and CDR2 SASEGT come from the germline V gene. This CDR3 contains 13 residues. The V gene lost 5 bases and the J gene lost 1 base, with 9 bases spanning the gap.

The chain uses TRBV18 and TRBJ2-5, with a possible D match to TRBD2 (5 bases). Germline CDR1 and CDR2: KGHSH and LQKENI. V gave up 3 bases and J gave up 6 bases, with 14 bases separating them. The CDR3 contains 14 residues. The chain's CDR3 is CASSPPGEKKTQYF. The DNA of the CDR3 is TGTGCCAGCTCACCGCCCGGGGAGAAGAAGACCCAGTACTTC. Filled out from reference TRBV18 and TRBJ2-5, the complete variable domain reads NAGVMQNPRHLVRRRGQEARLRCSPMKGHSHVYWYRQLPEEGLKFMVYLQKENIIDESGMPKERFSAEFPKEGPSILRIQQVVRGDSAAYFCASSPPGEKKTQYFGPGTRLLVL.

This clone was counted between two and nine times. This rearrangement joins TRBV10-3 to TRBJ1-2; 8 nucleotides align to TRBD1. With 7 bases clipped from V and 6 bases from J, the junction kept 10 bases outside the gene matches. This CDR3 spans 14 amino acids. The germline CDR1 and CDR2 sequences are ENHRY and SYGVKD. This chain's CDR3 is CAITAGQAFNGYTF. CDR3 in DNA: TGTGCCATCACCGCGGGACAGGCTTTCAATGGCTACACCTTC.

The chain couples TRBV6-5 to TRBJ1-1; TRBD1 matches 8 bases. Germline CDR1 is MNHEY and CDR2 is SVGAGI. V was pared by 4 bases and J by 6 bases, with 10 bases of the junction left unmatched. The CDR3 totals 15 residues. The CDR3: CASSSPGTGDSEAFF. In DNA, the CDR3 is TGTGCCAGCAGTTCACCCGGGACAGGAGATTCTGAAGCTTTCTTT.

This clone showed up just a few times. The CDR3 DNA sequence: TGCGCCAGCAGTCAATCGGCACCCTCTGGGGCCAACGTCCTGACTTTC. As protein: CASSQSAPSGANVLTF. The chain links TRBV23-1 to TRBJ2-6; D call uncertain. TRBV23-1 is noted as an ORF with a role that remains uncertain. V was shortened by 0 bases and J by 0 bases, with 6 bases between the two germline ends. This CDR3 region has 16 residues.